A single sample gave rise to the 2 T cell receptor beta chains below, sequenced in a study of T cells after yellow fever vaccination. Via MiXCR, TCRdb re-called the 5' RACE reads, giving one row per CDR3 protein. The sample records 450,000 to 650,000 distinct CDR3 sequences, 21% being singletons. The sequences come from PBMCs, collected about 21 days after the first yellow fever vaccination. Receptor source: a man younger than 30 who received the YFV17D yellow fever vaccine.

The V gene is TRBV7-2, the J gene TRBJ2-3, with 8 bases fitting TRBD2. Unmatched junction bases numbered 5, after V lost 5 bases and J lost 1 base. Per the germline V gene, CDR1 is SGHTA and CDR2 is FQGNSA. The CDR3 totals 15 residues. CDR3 sequence: CASSRGGPGTDTQYF. The CDR3 DNA reads as TGTGCCAGCAGCCGCGGGGGGCCGGGCACAGATACGCAGTATTTT.

This clonotype was seen only a few times. The V gene is TRBV29-1, the J gene TRBJ1-1; 10 bases map to TRBD1. The germline V gene has CDR1 SQVTM and CDR2 ANQGSEA. Trimming cost V 7 bases and J 3 bases; bases outside gene matches: 11. This CDR3 has 15 amino acids. The CDR3 is CSALRDRGRDTEAFF. The CDR3 nucleotides are TGCAGCGCTCTCCGGGACAGGGGCCGGGACACTGAAGCTTTCTTT.